The text below deals with one T cell receptor beta chain. This entry comes from a study of blood T cell repertoires in COVID-19. Looked up from germline, CDR1 is LGHDT and CDR2 is YNNKEL (reference sequence). This CDR3 contains 14 residues. J gave up 6 bases and V 3 bases, and 4 bases lay outside the gene matches. Cohort 3 donors counted as recovered after two negative PCRs, clearance, or resolved symptoms. Under the authors' procedure: Amplified reference gene primers provided the basis for estimating nucleated cell counts. Sequencing used immunoSEQ multiplex PCR; TCRdb keeps in-frame clones, though not all of them. The DNA gave D and trimming, while V, J and clone size come from that table. The sample records a few hundred thousand clones, roughly 84% being singletons.

The receptor was derived from a woman aged 25 to 45 who had recovered from COVID-19. Sequencing was performed on PBMCs or T cells enriched from blood (not recorded which). V is TRBV3-1 (or the pseudogene TRBV3-2) and J is TRBJ1-3; 8 positions agree with TRBD1. CDR3 protein: CASSHRTGLNTIYF. In nucleotides, the CDR3 is TGTGCCAGCAGCCATCGGACAGGGCTAAACACCATATATTTT.